Described below is a single T cell receptor (beta chain) sequence and its context. No antigen is known for it. Unique molecular identifier tags were affixed to discrete cDNA molecules. MiXCR, applied by TCRdb to the 5' RACE reads, yields one record per CDR3 protein. The table has more than 80,000 distinct CDR3 sequences, approximately 10% seen once. The sample is drawn from a study of early T cells in non-severe SARS-CoV-2 infection. About the research overall: The study sequenced bulk RNA from unsorted whole blood, with chains unpaired.

General study findings and limits: Anti-spike CD8 specificities were favored by VDJdb matching, whose results missed private and CD4 specificities.

V shed 1 base and J 4 bases; nucleotides not matched to a gene: 3. The germline V gene encodes CDR1 SGHTA and CDR2 FQGNSA. The CDR3 has 16 amino acids. The sequence derives from an adult who was a healthcare worker with PCR-confirmed SARS-CoV-2 infection or an uninfected control (not recorded which). The chain carries TRBV7-2 and TRBJ2-1; TRBD2 matches at 11 bases. Sample: whole blood. The chain's CDR3 is CASSLVGTSGYNEQFF. In nucleotides, the CDR3 is TGTGCCAGCAGCTTAGTAGGGACTAGCGGATACAATGAGCAGTTCTTC.